The present T cell receptor (beta chain) was sequenced within a study of response to subunit inactivated influenza vaccine. Study-level points and caveats: The study's authors posited that every seasonal influenza vaccination enlists few new T cells.

V dropped 5 bases and J dropped 0 bases, with 17 bases sitting between them. Germline V gene lookup returns CDR1 SNHLY and CDR2 FYNNEI. CDR3 length: 17 residues. This clonotype has a count of ten or more. Its antigen is currently unknown. A single record per CDR3 protein comes from TCRdb applying MiXCR to the RT-PCR reads. Of about 180,000 distinct CDR3 sequences in the sample, roughly 8.7% were seen once. The origin of this receptor is a man aged 50 to 59 who received an inactivated influenza vaccine. The chain combines TRBV2 with TRBJ1-5; weak D call: TRBD1 (6 bases). Source: non-naive T cells sorted from PBMCs, taken on the day of vaccination. The CDR3 DNA reads TGTGCCAGCAGTACTCCCGGGACAACTTATAGCAATCAGCCCCAGCATTTT. Translating it yields CASSTPGTTYSNQPQHF.